Below, 25 T cell receptor beta chains from the same sample are listed, as sequenced in a study of breast tumors, draining lymph nodes, adjacent tissues. Axillary draining lymph nodes of breast cancer patients supplied the node samples. TCRdb re-derived calls from the multiplex PCR reads in MiXCR, one entry per CDR3 protein. The repertoire holds 200,000 to 300,000 distinct CDR3 sequences, with 30% to 35% as singletons. The sample consisted of axillary lymph node tissue. All receptors come from a female donor with breast cancer. Some clones in this sample may be carry-over from other donors' samples.

Remarks on this clonotype: Possible read error: a much larger clone is one base away. The chain has TRBV20-1 and TRBJ2-7; tentative D call: TRBD1 (6 bases). The germline gives CDR1 DFQATT, CDR2 SNEGSKA (reference sequence). CDR3 length: 15 residues. Here the CDR3 DNA reads TGCAGTGCGAGAGGCCCCCGACTGGGGGCCCACGAGCAGTACTTC. Its translation is CSARGPRLGAHEQYF.

The chain carries TRBV19 and TRBJ2-3; TRBD1 is a possible D gene (5 bases). Germline V CDR1 and CDR2: LNHDA, SQIVND (reference sequence). V was cut by 3 bases and J by 10 bases, with 17 bases left in between. The CDR3 has 14 residues. CDR3 DNA sequence: TGTGCCAGTAGTATCAGGGCACGTCTCCATCCGCAGTATTTT. Encoded protein: CASSIRARLHPQYF.

This clonotype came up many times. This chain connects TRBV20-1 to TRBJ2-5; the D gene is possibly TRBD2 (6 bases). The CDR3 length is 12 residues. Between the trimmed V and J ends, which lost 6 bases and 5 bases, there was a span of 13 bases. Germline CDR1 reads DFQATT; CDR2 reads SNEGSKA (reference sequence). The CDR3 loop is CSAQAGSETQYF. CDR3 DNA: TGCAGTGCCCAAGCCGGGAGTGAGACCCAGTACTTC.

The rearrangement uses TRBV6-5 and TRBJ1-1; 8 bases line up with TRBD1. The trim removed 5 bases at V and 10 bases at J, leaving 6 bases unmatched. Germline assignment: CDR1 MNHEY and CDR2 SVGAGI. The CDR3 loop spans 12 amino acids. The CDR3 sequence: CASSPPTGGAFF. CDR3 sequence (DNA): TGTGCCAGCAGTCCTCCTACAGGGGGAGCTTTCTTT.

V gene TRBV7-8 combines with J gene TRBJ1-5; D ambiguous. The CDR3 sequence is 14 residues long. From germline, CDR1 is SGHVS and CDR2 FQNEAQ. V was shortened by 1 base and J by 7 bases, with 11 bases between the two germline ends. This CDR3 reads CASSLESGIQPQHF. CDR3 DNA sequence: TGTGCCAGCAGCTTAGAGTCAGGTATCCAGCCCCAGCATTTT.

The V and J genes are TRBV6-2 or TRBV6-3 and TRBJ2-1; no definite D call. Trimming removed 2 bases from V and 0 bases from J, with 14 bases in between. CDR3 size: 17 residues. Germline-derived CDR1 and CDR2 are MNHEY and SVGEGT. CDR3 region: CASSYHPLRSSYNEQFF. The CDR3 coding sequence is TGTGCCAGCAGTTACCACCCTCTGCGGAGCTCCTACAATGAGCAGTTCTTC.

To note about this clonotype: A much larger clone lies one base from this, so it may be a read error. This chain links TRBV11-2 with TRBJ2-1; D gene ambiguous. Between the trimmed V and J ends, which lost 6 bases and 8 bases, there was a span of 8 bases. The CDR3 consists of 11 residues. The germline V gene encodes CDR1 SGHAT and CDR2 FQNNGV. In DNA form, the CDR3 reads TGTGCCAGCAGAGAGTTGGATGAGCAGTTCTTC. As protein: CASRELDEQFF.

This clonotype has at least ten counts. The V call is TRBV5-1, the J call TRBJ2-7, with D perhaps TRBD1 (6 bases). Deletions cut 0 bases from V and 5 bases from J, with 12 bases between. This CDR3 is 14 amino acids long. The V gene's germline CDR1 is SGHRS and CDR2 YFSETQ. CDR3 residues: CASSLGQAENEQYF. In DNA, the CDR3 is TGCGCCAGCAGCTTGGGACAGGCGGAAAACGAGCAGTACTTC.

This chain joins TRBV20-1 and TRBJ2-7, with D possibly being TRBD1 or TRBD2 (6 bases each). In germline, CDR1 is DFQATT, CDR2 SNEGSKA (reference sequence). CDR3 size: 16 residues. Trimming cost V 1 base and J 6 bases, with 22 bases left between them. The CDR3 coding sequence is TGCAGTGCTAGAGTAGGATCCCGGGGGCCGGCGTCCGAGCAGTACTTC. Protein: CSARVGSRGPASEQYF.

With regard to this clonotype: This clone may be a read error of a much larger clone one base away. The rearrangement links TRBV6-6 to TRBJ2-3; 8 bases are shared with TRBD1. Per germline, CDR1 MNHNY and CDR2 SVGAGI (reference sequence). The CDR3 covers 17 residues. J lost 2 bases, V lost 5 bases, and 12 bases had no gene match. This chain's CDR3 is CASSHPDRGGHTDTQYF. CDR3 bases: TGTGCCAGCAGTCACCCTGACAGGGGAGGCCACACAGATACGCAGTATTTT.

This clonotype was observed at least ten times. One end of the junction varies from germline; a read error may be responsible. The J gene is TRBJ1-5, the V gene TRBV15; D possibly corresponds to TRBD1 (6 bases). The germline V gene has CDR1 LNHNV and CDR2 YYDKDF (reference sequence). This CDR3 spans 15 amino acids. DNA for the CDR3: TGTGCCACCAGCAGAGATTCGGACAGCACTCAGCCCCAGCATTTT. It is translated as CATSRDSDSTQPQHF.

The gene calls are TRBV12-3 or TRBV12-4 and TRBJ2-1, with a possible D match to TRBD2 (6 bases). The germline V and J ends were trimmed by 10 bases and 8 bases, with 21 bases remaining between them. This CDR3 has 14 residues. CDR3 nucleotides: TGTGCCATCGGAAGCGGGCGCAGTAGGGATGAGCAGTTCTTC. Translation: CAIGSGRSRDEQFF.

The CDR3 sequence is CASSFGGSKNIQYF. The CDR3 nucleotides are TGTGCCAGCAGCTTCGGAGGATCCAAAAACATTCAGTACTTC. The chain uses TRBV7-8 and TRBJ2-4; maybe TRBD2 (5 bases). The CDR3 totals 14 residues. CDR1 is SGHVS and CDR2 is FQNEAQ in the germline V gene. V was pared by 3 bases and J by 2 bases, with 8 bases between.

Note on this clonotype: Given a much more abundant clone one base away, this may be a read error. The chain couples TRBV19 to TRBJ1-4; 7 positions match TRBD1. V lost 11 bases, J lost 3 bases, and 9 bases stayed unmatched. Germline CDR1 reads LNHDA; CDR2 reads SQIVND (reference sequence). CDR3 length equals 14 residues. Here the CDR3 reads CACTTGASNEKLFF. The CDR3 nucleotides read TGTGCCTGTACCACAGGGGCCTCTAATGAAAAACTGTTTTTT.

This chain joins TRBV15 and TRBJ2-7; no clear D. Germline CDR1 is LNHNV and CDR2 is YYDKDF (reference sequence). Trimming removed 3 bases at V and 0 bases at J, with 15 bases between. CDR3 length equals 16 residues. In DNA form, the CDR3 reads TGTGCCACCAGCAGCCCCAGACAAACCACCTCCTACGAGCAGTACTTC. It is translated as CATSSPRQTTSYEQYF.

V and J are TRBV6-4 and TRBJ2-6; unclear D gene. The V and J ends lost 8 bases and 1 base respectively, with 15 bases between them. This CDR3 comprises 16 residues. Germline CDR1 is MRHNA and CDR2 is SNTAGT. CDR3 residues: CASGQAWGSGANVLTF. For the CDR3, the DNA is TGTGCCAGCGGTCAAGCTTGGGGATCTGGGGCCAACGTCCTGACTTTC.

Turning to this clonotype: At one end, the junction sequence differs from germline, possibly due to a read error. This chain joins TRBV19 and TRBJ2-4; 8 nucleotides match TRBD2. CDR1 and CDR2 (germline): LNHDA, SQIVND (reference sequence). The CDR3 contains 14 residues. The CDR3: CASSYSGAQNIRYF. The CDR3 bases are TGTGCCAGTTCTTATAGCGGGGCCCAAAACATTCGGTACTTC.

Written as DNA, the CDR3 is TGTGCTAGTGGTTTCCCCCCGGTTCCCCTCTACGAGCAGTACTTC. Translation: CASGFPPVPLYEQYF. V is TRBV12-5 and J is TRBJ2-7; D gene uncertain. Trimming removed 3 bases at V and 3 bases at J, with 15 bases between. This CDR3 spans 15 amino acids. Germline CDR1 reads LGHNT; CDR2 reads FRNRAP.

This clonotype was counted a few times. With a much larger clone just one base away, this may be a read error. The V call is TRBV6-5, the J call TRBJ2-5; no definite D call. The CDR3 has 14 amino acids. CDR1 is MNHEY and CDR2 is SVGAGI in the germline V gene. CDR3 in DNA: TGTGCCAGCAGTCACTCTGGACACCAAGAGACCCAGTACTTC. Translation: CASSHSGHQETQYF.

The genes are TRBV7-9 and TRBJ1-2, with TRBD1 identical over 9 bases. The CDR3 extends over 17 amino acids. Per germline, CDR1 SEHNR and CDR2 FQNEAQ (reference sequence). The V gene end was trimmed by 6 bases and the J gene end by 7 bases; junction bases not matched to a gene: 18. The CDR3 reads CASSSAGTGKIKSGYTF. CDR3 DNA sequence: TGTGCCAGCAGTTCTGCCGGGACAGGGAAGATTAAATCTGGCTACACCTTC.

This clonotype has at least ten counts. This chain links TRBV7-2 with TRBJ2-3; 9 bases line up with TRBD1. Per the germline V gene, CDR1 is SGHTA and CDR2 is FQGNSA. The CDR3 runs 14 residues. The ends lost 5 bases at V and 5 bases at J; junction bases unmatched: 5. The CDR3 sequence is CASSPTGGVDTQYF. DNA of the CDR3: TGTGCCAGCAGCCCGACAGGGGGAGTAGATACGCAGTATTTT. Full variable domain (missing parts from reference TRBV7-2 and TRBJ2-3): GAGVSQSPSNKVTEKGKDVELRCDPISGHTALYWYRQSLGQGLEFLIYFQGNSAPDKSGLPSDRFSAERTGGSVSTLTIQRTQQEDSAVYLCASSPTGGVDTQYFGPGTRLTVL.

This clonotype occurred many times. V and J are TRBV30 and TRBJ2-7; D is possibly TRBD1 or TRBD2 (5 bases each). The CDR3 length is 11 residues. The germline CDR1 and CDR2 sequences are GTSNPN and SVGIG (reference sequence). The ends were cut back, 3 bases at V and 3 bases at J, with 6 bases in the middle. CDR3 region: CAWRGDYEQYF. The CDR3 DNA is TGTGCCTGGAGGGGGGACTACGAGCAGTACTTC.

The table lists this clonotype with a few counts. The chain employs TRBV11-3 and TRBJ2-7, with 7 bases matching TRBD1. Unmatched junction bases numbered 8, after V lost 5 bases and J lost 4 bases. Per the germline V gene, CDR1 is SGHNT and CDR2 is YENEEA. The CDR3 totals 14 residues. CDR3 loop: CASSTRDSTYEQYF. The CDR3 region has the DNA TGTGCCAGCAGCACCCGGGACAGCACATACGAGCAGTACTTC.

The chain has TRBV25-1 and TRBJ2-5; possibly TRBD1 for D (6 bases). Looked up from germline, CDR1 is MGHDK and CDR2 is SYGVNS. With 10 bases removed from V and 5 bases from J, the gap between germline ends came to 14 bases. CDR3 length equals 12 residues. The CDR3 loop is CATGDEGETQYF. In DNA, the CDR3 is TGTGCCACAGGGGATGAGGGGGAGACCCAGTACTTC.

In its sample, this clonotype was seen many times. J is TRBJ2-6 and V is TRBV20-1, with D perhaps matching TRBD2 (6 bases). V lost 2 bases to trimming and J lost 4 bases, with 12 bases between them. This CDR3 is 15 amino acids long. CDR1 is DFQATT, CDR2 SNEGSKA, per germline (reference sequence). The CDR3 loop reads CSARLARYGANVLTF. CDR3 nucleotides: TGCAGTGCTAGACTAGCGAGGTACGGGGCCAACGTCCTGACTTTC.